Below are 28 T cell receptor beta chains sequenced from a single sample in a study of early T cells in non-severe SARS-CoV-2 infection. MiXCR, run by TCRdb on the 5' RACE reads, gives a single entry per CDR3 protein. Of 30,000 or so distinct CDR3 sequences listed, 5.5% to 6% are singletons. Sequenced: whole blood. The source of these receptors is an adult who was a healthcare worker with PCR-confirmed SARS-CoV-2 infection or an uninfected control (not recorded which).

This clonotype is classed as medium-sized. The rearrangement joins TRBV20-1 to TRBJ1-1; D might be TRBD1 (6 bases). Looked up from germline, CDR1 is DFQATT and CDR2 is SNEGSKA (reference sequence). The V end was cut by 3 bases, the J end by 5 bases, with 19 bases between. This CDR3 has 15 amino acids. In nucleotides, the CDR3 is TGCAGTGCTAGCGGGATGACAGGCCTGAGGACTGAAGCTTTCTTT. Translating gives CSASGMTGLRTEAFF.

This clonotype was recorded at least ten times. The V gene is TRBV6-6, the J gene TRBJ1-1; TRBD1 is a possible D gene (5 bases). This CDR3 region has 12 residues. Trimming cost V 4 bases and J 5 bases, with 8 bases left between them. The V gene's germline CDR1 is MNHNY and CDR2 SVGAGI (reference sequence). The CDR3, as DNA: TGTGCCAGCAGTTCCCGACAGACTGAAGCTTTCTTT. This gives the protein CASSSRQTEAFF.

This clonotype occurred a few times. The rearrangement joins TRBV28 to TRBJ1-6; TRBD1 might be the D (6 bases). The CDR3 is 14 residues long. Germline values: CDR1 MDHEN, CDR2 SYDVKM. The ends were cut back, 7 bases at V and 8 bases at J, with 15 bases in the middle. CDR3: CASTSGGAYSPLHF. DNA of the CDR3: TGTGCCAGCACATCCGGGGGCGCGTATTCACCCCTCCACTTT.

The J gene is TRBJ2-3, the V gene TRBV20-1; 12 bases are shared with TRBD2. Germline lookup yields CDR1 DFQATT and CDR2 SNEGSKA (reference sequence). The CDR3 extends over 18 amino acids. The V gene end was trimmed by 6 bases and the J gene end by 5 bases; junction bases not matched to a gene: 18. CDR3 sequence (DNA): TGCAGTGCATTACTGGGGCTAGCGGGGGGGCTTCGAGGAGATACGCAGTATTTT. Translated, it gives CSALLGLAGGLRGDTQYF.

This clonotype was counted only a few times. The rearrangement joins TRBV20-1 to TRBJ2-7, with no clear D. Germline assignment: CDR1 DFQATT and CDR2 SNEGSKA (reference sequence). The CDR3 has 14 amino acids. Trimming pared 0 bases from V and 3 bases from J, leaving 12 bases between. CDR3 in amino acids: CSARDNQKGYEQYF. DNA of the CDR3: TGCAGTGCTAGAGACAACCAAAAGGGCTACGAGCAGTACTTC.

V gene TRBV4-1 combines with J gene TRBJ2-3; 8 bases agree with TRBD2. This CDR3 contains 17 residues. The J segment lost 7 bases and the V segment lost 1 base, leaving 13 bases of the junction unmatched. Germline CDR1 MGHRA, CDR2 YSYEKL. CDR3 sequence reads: CASSQAPTSGAVYTQYF. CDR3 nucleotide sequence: TGCGCCAGCAGCCAAGCTCCAACTAGCGGAGCAGTGTATACGCAGTATTTT.

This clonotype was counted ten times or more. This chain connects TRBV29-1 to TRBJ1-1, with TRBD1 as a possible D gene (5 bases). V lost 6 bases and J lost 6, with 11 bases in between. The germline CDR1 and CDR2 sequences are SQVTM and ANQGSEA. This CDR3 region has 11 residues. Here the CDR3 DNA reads TGCAGCGTGGGGACTACCGCTGAAGCTTTCTTT. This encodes CSVGTTAEAFF. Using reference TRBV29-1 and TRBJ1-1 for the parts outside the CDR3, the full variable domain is SAVISQKPSRDICQRGTSLTIQCQVDSQVTMMFWYRQQPGQSLTLIATANQGSEATYESGFVIDKFPISRPNLTFSTLTVSNMSPEDSSIYLCSVGTTAEAFFGQGTRLTVV.

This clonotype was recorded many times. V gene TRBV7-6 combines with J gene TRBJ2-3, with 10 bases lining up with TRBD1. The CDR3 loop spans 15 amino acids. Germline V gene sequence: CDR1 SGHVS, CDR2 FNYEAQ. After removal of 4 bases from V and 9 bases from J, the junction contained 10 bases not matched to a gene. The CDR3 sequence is CASSSTPGQGYTQYF. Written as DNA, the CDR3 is TGTGCCAGCAGCTCCACGCCGGGACAGGGGTACACGCAGTATTTT.

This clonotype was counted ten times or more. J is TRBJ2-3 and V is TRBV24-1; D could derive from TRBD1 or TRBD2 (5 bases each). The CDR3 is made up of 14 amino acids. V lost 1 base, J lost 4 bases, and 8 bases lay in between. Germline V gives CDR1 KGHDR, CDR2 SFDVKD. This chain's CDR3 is CATSDFGGADTQYF. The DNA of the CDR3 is TGTGCCACCAGTGATTTTGGGGGAGCAGATACGCAGTATTTT.

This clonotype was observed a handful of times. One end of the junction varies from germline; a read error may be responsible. This CDR3 is CASNQILQGQETQYF. CDR3 DNA sequence: TGTGCCAGCAACCAAATCTTGCAGGGGCAAGAGACCCAGTACTTC. The chain has TRBV4-2 and TRBJ2-5; possibly TRBD1 for D (6 bases). CDR3 length: 15 residues. Germline V gene lookup returns CDR1 LGHNA and CDR2 YNFKEQ.

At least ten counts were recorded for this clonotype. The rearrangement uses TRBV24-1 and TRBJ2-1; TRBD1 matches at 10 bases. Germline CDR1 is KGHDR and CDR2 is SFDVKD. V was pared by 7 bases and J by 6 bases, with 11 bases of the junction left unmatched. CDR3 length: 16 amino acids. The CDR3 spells CATSPSRDRGSNEQFF. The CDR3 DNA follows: TGTGCCACCAGCCCCAGCCGGGACAGGGGTTCCAATGAGCAGTTCTTC.

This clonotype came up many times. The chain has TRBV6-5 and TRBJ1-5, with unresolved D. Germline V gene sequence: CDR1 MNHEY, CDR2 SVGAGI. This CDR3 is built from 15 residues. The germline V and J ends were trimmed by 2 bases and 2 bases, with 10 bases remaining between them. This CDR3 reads CASSYAHGGNQPQHF. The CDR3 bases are TGTGCCAGCAGTTACGCCCATGGGGGCAATCAGCCCCAGCATTTT.

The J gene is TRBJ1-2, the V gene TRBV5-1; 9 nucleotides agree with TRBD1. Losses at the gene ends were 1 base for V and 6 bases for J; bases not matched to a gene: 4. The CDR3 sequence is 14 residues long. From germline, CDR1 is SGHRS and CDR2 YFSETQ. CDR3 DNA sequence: TGCGCCAGCAGCTTGACAGGGGGCGCCAATGGCTACACCTTC. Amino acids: CASSLTGGANGYTF.

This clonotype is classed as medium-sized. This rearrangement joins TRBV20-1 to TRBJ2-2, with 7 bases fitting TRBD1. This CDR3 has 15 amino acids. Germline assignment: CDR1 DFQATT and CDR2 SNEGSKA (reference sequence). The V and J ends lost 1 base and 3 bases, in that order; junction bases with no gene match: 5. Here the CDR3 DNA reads TGCAGTGCTAGAGCCCTCACAGGGGACACCGGGGAGCTGTTTTTT. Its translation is CSARALTGDTGELFF.

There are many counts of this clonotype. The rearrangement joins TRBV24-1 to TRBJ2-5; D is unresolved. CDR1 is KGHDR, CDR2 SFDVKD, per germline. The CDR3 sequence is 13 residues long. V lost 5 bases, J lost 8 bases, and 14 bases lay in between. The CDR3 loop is CATSVPRRATQYF. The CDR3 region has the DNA TGTGCCACCAGTGTTCCCCGGAGAGCCACCCAGTACTTC.

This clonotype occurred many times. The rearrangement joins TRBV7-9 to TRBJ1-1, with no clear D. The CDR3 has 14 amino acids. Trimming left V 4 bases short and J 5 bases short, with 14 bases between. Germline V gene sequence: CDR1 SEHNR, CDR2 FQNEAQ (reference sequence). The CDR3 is CASSSPSRETEAFF. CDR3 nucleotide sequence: TGTGCCAGCAGCTCCCCTTCCCGGGAAACTGAAGCTTTCTTT.

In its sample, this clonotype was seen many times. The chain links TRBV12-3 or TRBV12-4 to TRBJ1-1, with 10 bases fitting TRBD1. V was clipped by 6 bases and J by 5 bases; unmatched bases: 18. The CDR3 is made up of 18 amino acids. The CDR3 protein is CASSPLADRGISRTEAFF. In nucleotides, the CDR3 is TGTGCCAGCAGCCCCTTAGCGGACAGGGGGATCTCGAGGACTGAAGCTTTCTTT.

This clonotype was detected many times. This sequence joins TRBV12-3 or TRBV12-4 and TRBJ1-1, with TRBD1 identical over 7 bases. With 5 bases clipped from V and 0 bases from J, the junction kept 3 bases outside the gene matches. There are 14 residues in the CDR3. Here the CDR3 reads CASSRQGLNTEAFF. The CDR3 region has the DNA TGTGCCAGCAGTAGACAGGGTTTGAACACTGAAGCTTTCTTT.

The CDR3 protein is CASSKRLVSEQYF. The CDR3 DNA is TGTGCCAGCAGTAAAAGACTAGTCTCCGAGCAGTACTTC. The chain uses TRBV6-5 and TRBJ2-7, with a weak D call TRBD2 (6 bases). V shed 5 bases and J shed 6 bases, with 14 bases lying between them. The CDR3 has 13 residues. The V gene's germline CDR1 is MNHEY and CDR2 SVGAGI.

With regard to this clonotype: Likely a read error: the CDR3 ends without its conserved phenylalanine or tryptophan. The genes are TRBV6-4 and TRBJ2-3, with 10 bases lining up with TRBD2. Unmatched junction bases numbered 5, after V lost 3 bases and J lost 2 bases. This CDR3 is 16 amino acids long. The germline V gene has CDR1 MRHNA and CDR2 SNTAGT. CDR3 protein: CASSDSGLAATDTQYS. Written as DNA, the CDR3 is TGTGCCAGCAGTGATTCAGGACTAGCGGCCACAGATACGCAGTATTCT.

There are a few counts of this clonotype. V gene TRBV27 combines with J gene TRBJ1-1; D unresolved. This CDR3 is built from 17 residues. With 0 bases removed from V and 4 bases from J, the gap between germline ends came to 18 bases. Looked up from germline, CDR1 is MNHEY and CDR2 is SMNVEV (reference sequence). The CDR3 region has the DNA TGTGCCAGCAGTTTATCGGCGGGTTTAGGTTTGAGCACTGAAGCTTTCTTT. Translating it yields CASSLSAGLGLSTEAFF.

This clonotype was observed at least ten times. The CDR3 loop reads CASSVATGVETQYF. The CDR3 coding sequence is TGTGCCAGCAGCGTAGCTACGGGGGTAGAGACCCAGTACTTC. V usage is TRBV9 and J usage is TRBJ2-5; possibly TRBD2 for D (6 bases). Trimming shortened V by 0 bases and J by 4 bases, and 10 bases separated the two germline ends. CDR1 SGDLS and CDR2 YYNGEE come from the germline V gene. CDR3 size: 14 residues. The full variable domain, in which reference TRBV9 and TRBJ2-5 provide the parts outside the CDR3, is DSGVTQTPKHLITATGQRVTLRCSPRSGDLSVYWYQQSLDQGLQFLIQYYNGEERAKGNILERFSAQQFPDLHSELNLSSLELGDSALYFCASSVATGVETQYFGPGTRLLVL.

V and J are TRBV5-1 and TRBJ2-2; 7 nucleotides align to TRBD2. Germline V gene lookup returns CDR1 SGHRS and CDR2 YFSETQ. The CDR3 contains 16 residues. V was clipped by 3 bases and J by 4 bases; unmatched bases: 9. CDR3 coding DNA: TGCGCCAGCAGCTCCCTAGGCGGGAGTGGCACCGGGGAGCTGTTTTTT. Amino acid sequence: CASSSLGGSGTGELFF.

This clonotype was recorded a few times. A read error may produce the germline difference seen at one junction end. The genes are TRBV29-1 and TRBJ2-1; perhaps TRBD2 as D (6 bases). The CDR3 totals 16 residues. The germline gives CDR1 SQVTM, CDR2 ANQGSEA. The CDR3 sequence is CSVEGYLGLIQQEQFF. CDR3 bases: TGCAGCGTCGAAGGTTATTTGGGACTGATCCAACAAGAGCAGTTCTTC.

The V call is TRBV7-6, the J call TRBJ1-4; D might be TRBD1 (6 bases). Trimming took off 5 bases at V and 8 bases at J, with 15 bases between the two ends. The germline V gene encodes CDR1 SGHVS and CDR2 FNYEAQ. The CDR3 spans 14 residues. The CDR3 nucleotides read TGTGCCAGCAGCATGCAGGGGTTTGAGGAAAAACTGTTTTTT. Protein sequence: CASSMQGFEEKLFF.

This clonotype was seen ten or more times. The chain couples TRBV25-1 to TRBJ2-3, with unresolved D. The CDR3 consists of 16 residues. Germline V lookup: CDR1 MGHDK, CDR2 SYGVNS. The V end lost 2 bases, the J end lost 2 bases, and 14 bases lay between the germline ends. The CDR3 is CASSEGISGNTDTQYF. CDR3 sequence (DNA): TGTGCCAGCAGTGAAGGGATTTCTGGGAACACAGATACGCAGTATTTT.

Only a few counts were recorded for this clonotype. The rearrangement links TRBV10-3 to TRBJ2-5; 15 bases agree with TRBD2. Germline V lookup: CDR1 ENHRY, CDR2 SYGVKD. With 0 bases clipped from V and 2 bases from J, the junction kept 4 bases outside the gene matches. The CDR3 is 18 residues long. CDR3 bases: TGTGCCATCAGTGAGTCTTTCGGACTAGCGGGGGGGCAAGAGACCCAGTACTTC. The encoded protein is CAISESFGLAGGQETQYF.

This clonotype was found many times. CDR3 loop: CSALRSRGSEQYF. The CDR3 nucleotides are TGCAGTGCTCTTCGTTCCAGGGGCTCCGAGCAGTACTTC. This rearrangement joins TRBV20-1 to TRBJ2-7; the D gene is possibly TRBD1 (6 bases). The CDR3 runs 13 residues. Germline-derived CDR1 and CDR2 are DFQATT and SNEGSKA (reference sequence). Trimming left V 5 bases short and J 6 bases short, with 17 bases between.